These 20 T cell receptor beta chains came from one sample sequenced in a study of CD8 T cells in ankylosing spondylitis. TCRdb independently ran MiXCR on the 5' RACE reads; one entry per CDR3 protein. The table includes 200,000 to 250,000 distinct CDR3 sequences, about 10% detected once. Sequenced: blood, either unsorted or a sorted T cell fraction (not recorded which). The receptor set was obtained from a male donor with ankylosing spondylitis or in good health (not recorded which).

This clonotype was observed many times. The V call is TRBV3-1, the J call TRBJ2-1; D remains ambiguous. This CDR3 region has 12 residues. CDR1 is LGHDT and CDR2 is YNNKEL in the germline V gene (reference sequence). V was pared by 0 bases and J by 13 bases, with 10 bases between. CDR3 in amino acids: CASSQEVGGQFF. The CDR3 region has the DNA TGTGCCAGCAGCCAAGAGGTGGGCGGACAGTTCTTC.

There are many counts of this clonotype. The CDR3 is CASSSGGNIQYF. For the CDR3, the DNA is TGTGCCAGCAGTTCCGGGGGAAACATTCAGTACTTC. V is TRBV12-3 or TRBV12-4 and J is TRBJ2-4; D may be TRBD2 (6 bases). The CDR3 extends over 12 amino acids. V dropped 4 bases and J dropped 6 bases, with 7 bases sitting between them.

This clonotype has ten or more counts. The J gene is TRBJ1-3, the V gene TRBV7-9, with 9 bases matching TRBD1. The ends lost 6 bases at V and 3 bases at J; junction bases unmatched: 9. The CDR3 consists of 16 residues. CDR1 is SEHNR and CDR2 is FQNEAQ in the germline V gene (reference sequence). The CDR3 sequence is CASSLQGARGGNTIYF. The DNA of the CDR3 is TGTGCCAGCAGTCTACAGGGGGCGCGCGGTGGAAACACCATATATTTT.

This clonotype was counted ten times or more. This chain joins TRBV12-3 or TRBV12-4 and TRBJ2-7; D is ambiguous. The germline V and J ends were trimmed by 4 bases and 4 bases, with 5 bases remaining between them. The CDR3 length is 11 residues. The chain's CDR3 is CASSSGYEQYF. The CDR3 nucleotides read TGTGCCAGCAGTTCAGGTTACGAGCAGTACTTC.

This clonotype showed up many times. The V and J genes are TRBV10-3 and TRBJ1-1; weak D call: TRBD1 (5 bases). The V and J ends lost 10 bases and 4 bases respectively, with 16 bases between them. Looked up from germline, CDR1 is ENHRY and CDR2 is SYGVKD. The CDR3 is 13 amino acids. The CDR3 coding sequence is TGTGCCAGCGCGGGCGGCCAGGGCACTGAAGCTTTCTTT. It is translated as CASAGGQGTEAFF.

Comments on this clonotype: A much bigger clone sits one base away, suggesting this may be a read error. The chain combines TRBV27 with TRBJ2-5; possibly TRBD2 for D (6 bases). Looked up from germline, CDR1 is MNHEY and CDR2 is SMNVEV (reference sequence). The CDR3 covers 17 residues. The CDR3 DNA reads TGTGCCAACAGTTTTCGACTAGGAGACGGGGTTGGAGAGACCCAGTACTTC. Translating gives CANSFRLGDGVGETQYF.

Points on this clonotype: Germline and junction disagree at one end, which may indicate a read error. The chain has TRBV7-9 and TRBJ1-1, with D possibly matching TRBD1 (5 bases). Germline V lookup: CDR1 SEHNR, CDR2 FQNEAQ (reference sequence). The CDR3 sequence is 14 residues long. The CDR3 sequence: CVSSLAGGNTEAFF. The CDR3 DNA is TGTGTCAGCAGCTTAGCTGGGGGGAACACTGAAGCTTTCTTT.

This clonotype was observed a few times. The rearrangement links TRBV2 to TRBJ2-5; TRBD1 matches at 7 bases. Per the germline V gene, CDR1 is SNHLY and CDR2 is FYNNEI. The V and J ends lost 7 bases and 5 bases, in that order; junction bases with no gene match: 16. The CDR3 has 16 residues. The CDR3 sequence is CASIPRKPLGQETQYF. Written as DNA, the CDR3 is TGTGCCAGCATTCCACGGAAGCCTCTGGGACAGGAGACCCAGTACTTC.

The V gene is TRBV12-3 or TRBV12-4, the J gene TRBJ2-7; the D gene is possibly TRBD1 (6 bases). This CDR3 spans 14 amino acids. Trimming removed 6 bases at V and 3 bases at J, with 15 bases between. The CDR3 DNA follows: TGTGCCAGCAGAACCGGGACACAGAACTACGAGCAGTACTTC. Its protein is CASRTGTQNYEQYF.

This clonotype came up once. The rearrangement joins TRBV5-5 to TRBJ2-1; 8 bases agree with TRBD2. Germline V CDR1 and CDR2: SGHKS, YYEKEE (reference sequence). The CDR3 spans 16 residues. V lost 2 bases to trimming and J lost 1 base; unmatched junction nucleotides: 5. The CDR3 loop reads CASSLLGRASYNEQFF. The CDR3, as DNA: TGTGCCAGCAGCTTACTCGGGAGGGCTTCCTACAATGAGCAGTTCTTC.

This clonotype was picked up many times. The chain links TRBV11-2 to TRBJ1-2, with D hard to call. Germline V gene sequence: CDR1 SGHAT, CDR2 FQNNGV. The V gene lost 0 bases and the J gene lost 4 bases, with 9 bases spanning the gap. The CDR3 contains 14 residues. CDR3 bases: TGTGCCAGCAGCTTAGAACAGCCACCCTATGGCTACACCTTC. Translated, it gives CASSLEQPPYGYTF.

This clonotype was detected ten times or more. The CDR3 sequence is CSASSWDSQETQYF. The CDR3 bases are TGCAGTGCTAGCTCCTGGGACTCGCAAGAGACCCAGTACTTC. The gene calls are TRBV20-1 and TRBJ2-5, with D perhaps matching TRBD2 (6 bases). The CDR3 totals 14 residues. V lost 3 bases and J 2 bases, leaving 13 bases between the germline ends. Germline CDR1 reads DFQATT; CDR2 reads SNEGSKA (reference sequence).

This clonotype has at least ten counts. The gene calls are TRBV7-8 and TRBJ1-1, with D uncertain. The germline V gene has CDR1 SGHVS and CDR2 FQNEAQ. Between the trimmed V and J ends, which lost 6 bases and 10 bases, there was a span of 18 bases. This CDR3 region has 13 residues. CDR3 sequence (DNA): TGTGCCAGCAGTCCGGACGGATCCCTGGGAGCTTTCTTT. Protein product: CASSPDGSLGAFF.

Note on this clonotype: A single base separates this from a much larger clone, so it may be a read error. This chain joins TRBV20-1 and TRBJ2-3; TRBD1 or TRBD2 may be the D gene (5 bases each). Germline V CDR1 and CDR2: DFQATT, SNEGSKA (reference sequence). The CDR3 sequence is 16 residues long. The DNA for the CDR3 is TGCTGTGCTCATCTGTGGGGCTGGGGCGGGACAGATACGCAGTATTTT. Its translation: CCAHLWGWGGTDTQYF.

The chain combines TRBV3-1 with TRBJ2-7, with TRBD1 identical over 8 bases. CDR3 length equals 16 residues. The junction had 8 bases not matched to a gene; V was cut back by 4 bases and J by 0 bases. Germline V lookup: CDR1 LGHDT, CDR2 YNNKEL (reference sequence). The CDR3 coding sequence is TGTGCCAGCAGCCCCCCGGGACAGGTCAGCTCCTACGAGCAGTACTTC. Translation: CASSPPGQVSSYEQYF.

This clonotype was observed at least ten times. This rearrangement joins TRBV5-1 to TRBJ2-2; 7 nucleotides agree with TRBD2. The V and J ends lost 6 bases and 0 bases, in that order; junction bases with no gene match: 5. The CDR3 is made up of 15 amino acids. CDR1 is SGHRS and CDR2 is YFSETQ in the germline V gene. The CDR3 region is CASTPGTTNTGELFF. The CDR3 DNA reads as TGCGCCAGCACACCCGGGACTACGAACACCGGGGAGCTGTTTTTT.

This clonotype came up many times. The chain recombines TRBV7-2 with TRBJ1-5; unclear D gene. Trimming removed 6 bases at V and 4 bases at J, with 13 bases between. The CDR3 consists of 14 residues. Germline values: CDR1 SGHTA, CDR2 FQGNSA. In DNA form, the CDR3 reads TGTGCCAGCAGTCCCTCGGGTGGGAATCAGCCCCAGCATTTT. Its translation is CASSPSGGNQPQHF.

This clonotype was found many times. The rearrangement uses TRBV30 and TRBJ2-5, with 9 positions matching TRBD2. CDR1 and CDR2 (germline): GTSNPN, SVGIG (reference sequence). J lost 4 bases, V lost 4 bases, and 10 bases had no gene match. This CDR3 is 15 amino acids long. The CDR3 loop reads CAWMVAGVRRETQYF. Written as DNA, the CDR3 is TGTGCCTGGATGGTAGCGGGGGTGAGGCGAGAGACCCAGTACTTC. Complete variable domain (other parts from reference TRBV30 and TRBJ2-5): SQTIHQWPATLVQPVGSPLSLECTVEGTSNPNLYWYRQAAGRGLQLLFYSVGIGQISSEVPQNLSASRPQDRQFILSSKKLLLSDSGFYLCAWMVAGVRRETQYFGPGTRLLVL.

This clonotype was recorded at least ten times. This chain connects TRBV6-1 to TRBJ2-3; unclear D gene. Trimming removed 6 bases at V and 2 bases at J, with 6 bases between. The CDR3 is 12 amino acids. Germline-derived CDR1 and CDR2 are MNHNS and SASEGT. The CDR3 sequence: CASSGLTDTQYF. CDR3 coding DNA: TGTGCCAGCAGCGGCCTCACAGATACGCAGTATTTT.

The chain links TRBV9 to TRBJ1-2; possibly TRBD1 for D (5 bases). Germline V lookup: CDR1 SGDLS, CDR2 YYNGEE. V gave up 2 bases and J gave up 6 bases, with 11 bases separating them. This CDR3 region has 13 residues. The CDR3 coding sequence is TGTGCCAGCAGCGTTAATCGGGGCGATGGCTACACCTTC. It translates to CASSVNRGDGYTF.